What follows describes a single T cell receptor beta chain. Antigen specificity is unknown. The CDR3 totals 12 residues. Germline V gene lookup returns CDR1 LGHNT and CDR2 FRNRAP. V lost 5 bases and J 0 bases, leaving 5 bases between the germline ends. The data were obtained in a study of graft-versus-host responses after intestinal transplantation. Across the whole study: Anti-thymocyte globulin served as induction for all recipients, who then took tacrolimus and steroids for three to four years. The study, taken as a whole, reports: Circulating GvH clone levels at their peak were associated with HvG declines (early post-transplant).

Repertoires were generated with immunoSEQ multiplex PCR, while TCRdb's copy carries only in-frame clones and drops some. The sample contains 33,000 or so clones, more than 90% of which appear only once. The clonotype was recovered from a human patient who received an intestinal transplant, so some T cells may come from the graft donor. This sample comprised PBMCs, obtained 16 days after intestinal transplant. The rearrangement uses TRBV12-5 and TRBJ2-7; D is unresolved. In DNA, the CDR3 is TGTGCTAGTGGTCCGGACTCCTACGAGCAGTACTTC. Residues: CASGPDSYEQYF. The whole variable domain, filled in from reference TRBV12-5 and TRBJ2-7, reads DARVTQTPRHKVTEMGQEVTMRCQPILGHNTVFWYRQTMMQGLELLAYFRNRAPLDDSGMPKDRFSAEMPDATLATLKIQPSEPRDSAVYFCASGPDSYEQYFGPGTRLTVT.